This T cell receptor beta chain was identified in a study of regulatory T cells in long-lasting Graves disease. The authors built TCR beta libraries using iRepertoire HTBI primers and Arm-PCR of CDR3 regions. TCRdb reprocessed the multiplex PCR reads via MiXCR and lists one record per CDR3 protein. The sample has just over 600,000 distinct CDR3 sequences; about 15% are singletons. The time point was: newly diagnosed GD, antithyroid drugs for less than 3 months. PBMC RNA was the source of the TCR library. The collection involved drawing 7.5 to 9.5 milliliters of peripheral blood into EDTA tubes. This clonotype was found many times. What it binds is unknown. Germline CDR1 reads KGHSH; CDR2 reads LQKENI. The CDR3 runs 13 residues. Trimming left V 2 bases short and J 5 bases short, with 7 bases between. Study-level findings and limits: Persistent cases favored TRBV28, TRBJ1-2 and TRBJ2-5.

Separately, the same data were catalogued under a study of T cells in Graves' hyperthyroidism and ophthalmopathy. That work states: Exclusion criteria comprised uncontrolled infection, other autoimmune disease, pregnancy or lactation. Most expanded thyroid clonotypes above 0.001 recurred in blood.

Here the sequenced sample was peripheral blood mononuclear cells (PBMCs), taken at new diagnosis, from a patient treated with antithyroid drugs. This receptor was taken from a woman in her 30s with Graves disease. The J gene is TRBJ2-1, the V gene TRBV18; the D gene is possibly TRBD1 (6 bases). CDR3 DNA: TGTGCCAGCTCACCAGGACAGAACAATGAGCAGTTCTTC. This codes for CASSPGQNNEQFF.